The TCR beta chain described here comes from a study of response to subunit inactivated influenza vaccine. Study-level findings and limits: Few additional T cells are recruited per seasonal influenza vaccination, authors suggested.

TCRdb reprocessed the RT-PCR reads with MiXCR, giving one entry per CDR3 protein. The sample carries roughly 650,000 distinct CDR3 sequences, around 14% recorded once. A note on this clonotype: The target antigen is unknown.

Deletions cut 6 bases from V and 0 bases from J, with 12 bases between. CDR3 length equals 15 residues. CDR1 is SGHTA and CDR2 is FQGNSA in the germline V gene. This sequence originates from a man aged 45 to 65 who received an inactivated influenza vaccine. The chain uses TRBV7-2 and TRBJ2-4; D ambiguous. Sequencing was performed on PBMCs from blood, taken less than 13 days after vaccination. The CDR3 DNA follows: TGTGCCAGCAGTCCTGTGGGTGTAGCCAAAAACATTCAGTACTTC. Translation gives CASSPVGVAKNIQYF.